Following are 27 T cell receptor beta chains from one sample sequenced in a study of immune evolution from preneoplasia to lung adenocarcinoma. The assay was immunoSEQ multiplex PCR, and TCRdb's table has in-frame clones only and misses some. The table has 9,900 or so clones, more than 75% seen once. Sequencing was carried out using FFPE minimally invasive lung adenocarcinoma tissue. Receptors originate from a person aged 65-85 years with lung adenocarcinoma.

This clone turned up a few times. The chain uses TRBV4-1 and TRBJ1-6; no reliable D call. Trimming cost V 1 base and J 9 bases, with 10 bases left between them. The CDR3 sequence is 14 residues long. Germline V gives CDR1 MGHRA, CDR2 YSYEKL. The CDR3 protein is CASSQGGFPSPLHF. CDR3 DNA: TGCGCCAGCAGCCAAGGTGGCTTCCCTTCACCCCTCCACTTT.

The chain couples TRBV28 to TRBJ1-1, with unresolved D. CDR3 length: 14 amino acids. V was cut by 3 bases and J by 2 bases, with 10 bases left in between. CDR1 and CDR2 (germline): MDHEN, SYDVKM. This chain's CDR3 is CASSFLSENTEAFF. DNA of the CDR3: TGTGCCAGCAGTTTTCTCTCAGAAAACACTGAAGCTTTCTTT.

In its sample, this clone was seen a few times. V is TRBV6-5 and J is TRBJ2-7, with 9 bases fitting TRBD2. The CDR3 is 15 residues long. V was pared by 5 bases and J by 6 bases, with 11 bases of the junction left unmatched. The V gene's germline CDR1 is MNHEY and CDR2 SVGAGI. In nucleotides, the CDR3 is TGTGCCAGCAGTCCAACGACCTGGACTAGCGCCGAGCAGTACTTC. Translation gives CASSPTTWTSAEQYF.

The V and J genes are TRBV7-2 and TRBJ1-3; 7 nucleotides agree with TRBD1. CDR1 is SGHTA, CDR2 FQGNSA, per germline. The length of the CDR3 is 16 residues. V trimming: 3 bases; J trimming: 4 bases; junction bases outside the gene matches: 9. The CDR3 region is CASSFDRVVRGNTIYF. The CDR3 region has the DNA TGTGCCAGCAGCTTTGACAGGGTGGTTAGGGGAAACACCATATATTTT.

The chain carries TRBV4-1 and TRBJ1-4; 9 bases align to TRBD1. After removal of 4 bases from V and 7 bases from J, the junction contained 4 bases not matched to a gene. The germline gives CDR1 MGHRA, CDR2 YSYEKL. The CDR3 is 14 amino acids. The CDR3 nucleotides read TGCGCCAGCAGCCCGGGACAGGGAATTGAAAAACTGTTTTTT. Residues: CASSPGQGIEKLFF.

The chain has TRBV25-1 and TRBJ1-2; 9 nucleotides agree with TRBD1. The CDR3 has 15 residues. Looked up from germline, CDR1 is MGHDK and CDR2 is SYGVNS. Losses at the gene ends were 4 bases for V and 3 bases for J; bases not matched to a gene: 6. CDR3 sequence reads: CASSVSRDRDYGYTF. For the CDR3, the DNA is TGTGCCAGCAGTGTATCCCGGGACAGGGACTATGGCTACACCTTC.

V gene TRBV7-9 combines with J gene TRBJ1-5, with TRBD1 as a possible D gene (5 bases). V was clipped by 3 bases and J by 4 bases, with 19 bases between them. The CDR3 is 17 residues long. Germline V gene sequence: CDR1 SEHNR, CDR2 FQNEAQ (reference sequence). The CDR3 reads CASSLGVAVGENQPQHF. CDR3 bases: TGTGCCAGCAGCTTGGGGGTGGCGGTGGGGGAAAATCAGCCCCAGCATTTT.

This clone was observed a handful of times. The V and J genes are TRBV11-2 and TRBJ1-6; D is undetermined. CDR1 and CDR2 from the germline V gene are SGHAT and FQNNGV. V lost 4 bases and J 6 bases, leaving 13 bases between the germline ends. The CDR3 is 15 amino acids. Written as DNA, the CDR3 is TGTGCCAGCAGCTCCGCCCGGCAGGTTAATTCACCCCTCCACTTT. Translation gives CASSSARQVNSPLHF.

The rearrangement joins TRBV6-5 to TRBJ1-4, with 7 bases fitting TRBD1. The CDR3 extends over 14 amino acids. Losses at the gene ends were 6 bases for V and 8 bases for J; bases not matched to a gene: 9. In germline, CDR1 is MNHEY, CDR2 SVGAGI. The CDR3: CASRPLDREEKLFF. The CDR3 DNA sequence: TGTGCCAGCAGACCGCTAGACAGGGAGGAAAAACTGTTTTTT.

The chain recombines TRBV27 with TRBJ2-7; a possible D gene is TRBD2 (5 bases). Per germline, CDR1 MNHEY and CDR2 SMNVEV (reference sequence). This CDR3 has 12 residues. The V end lost 10 bases, the J end lost 3 bases, and 13 bases lay between the germline ends. CDR3 loop: CATLNRGYEQYF. The CDR3 nucleotides are TGTGCCACCCTCAACCGGGGCTACGAGCAGTACTTC.

The rearrangement uses TRBV7-9 and TRBJ2-1, with D tentatively TRBD2 (5 bases). V lost 5 bases and J 7 bases, leaving 15 bases between the germline ends. The germline V gene has CDR1 SEHNR and CDR2 FQNEAQ (reference sequence). This CDR3 has 14 residues. The chain's CDR3 is CASSLGGLLNEQFF. In nucleotides, the CDR3 is TGTGCCAGCAGCCTGGGCGGGCTACTTAATGAGCAGTTCTTC.

V is TRBV2 and J is TRBJ2-7, with D perhaps TRBD1 (5 bases). The germline V gene has CDR1 SNHLY and CDR2 FYNNEI. The V and J ends lost 3 bases and 7 bases respectively, with 13 bases between them. The CDR3 loop spans 13 amino acids. The chain's CDR3 is CASSETQGWEQYF. The CDR3 DNA reads TGTGCCAGCAGTGAGACGCAGGGCTGGGAGCAGTACTTC.

This chain connects TRBV27 to TRBJ1-5, with D unclear. The CDR3 has 15 amino acids. Germline CDR1 reads MNHEY; CDR2 reads SMNVEV (reference sequence). With 1 base removed from V and 2 bases from J, the gap between germline ends came to 9 bases. DNA for the CDR3: TGTGCCAGCAGTTTATTTGGGATTGGCAATCAGCCCCAGCATTTT. Protein sequence: CASSLFGIGNQPQHF.

The gene calls are TRBV6-5 and TRBJ2-1, with 7 bases fitting TRBD2. This CDR3 region has 16 residues. Germline-derived CDR1 and CDR2 are MNHEY and SVGAGI. Unmatched junction bases numbered 16, after V lost 4 bases and J lost 10 bases. The CDR3 loop reads CASSSGRELRRSEQFF. In nucleotides, the CDR3 is TGTGCCAGCAGTTCGGGGCGGGAGCTACGCCGGTCGGAGCAGTTCTTC.

In DNA form, the CDR3 reads TGTGCCAGCAGCCCCGGAGGTGGGACAGCGAACACCGGGGAGCTGTTTTTT. It codes for CASSPGGGTANTGELFF. This chain uses TRBV7-8 with TRBJ2-2, with 7 bases lining up with TRBD1. The CDR3 is made up of 17 amino acids. CDR1 and CDR2 from the germline V gene are SGHVS and FQNEAQ. The ends lost 5 bases at V and 0 bases at J; junction bases unmatched: 9.

The rearrangement links TRBV5-5 to TRBJ1-5, with a possible D match to TRBD1 (6 bases). The V and J ends lost 0 bases and 1 base respectively, with 11 bases between them. The length of the CDR3 is 16 residues. Germline V gene data show CDR1 as SGHKS and CDR2 as YYEKEE (reference sequence). This chain's CDR3 is CASSLGPGVSNQPQHF. CDR3 DNA sequence: TGTGCCAGCAGCTTGGGTCCAGGGGTCAGCAATCAGCCCCAGCATTTT.

In its sample, this clone was seen once. The genes are TRBV19 and TRBJ2-5; 10 bases are shared with TRBD2. Trimming cost V 5 bases and J 5 bases; bases outside gene matches: 5. The length of the CDR3 is 14 residues. CDR1 is LNHDA, CDR2 SQIVND, per germline (reference sequence). CDR3 protein: CASSFSSGGETQYF. CDR3 DNA: TGTGCCAGTAGTTTCTCTAGCGGGGGTGAGACCCAGTACTTC.

The J gene is TRBJ2-7, the V gene TRBV10-3; TRBD1 or TRBD2 may be the D gene (5 bases each). This CDR3 has 14 residues. Germline-derived CDR1 and CDR2 are ENHRY and SYGVKD. V lost 4 bases to trimming and J lost 1 base, with 11 bases between them. CDR3 protein: CAISVQGESYEQYF. CDR3 coding DNA: TGTGCCATCAGTGTGCAGGGAGAATCCTACGAGCAGTACTTC.

The J gene is TRBJ1-4, the V gene TRBV27, with D hard to call. This CDR3 has 14 amino acids. Germline CDR1 reads MNHEY; CDR2 reads SMNVEV (reference sequence). Trimming removed 5 bases at V and 8 bases at J, with 15 bases between. CDR3 residues: CASSRGEGSEKLFF. The CDR3 DNA sequence: TGTGCCAGCAGTCGGGGTGAGGGCTCAGAAAAACTGTTTTTT.

The J gene is TRBJ1-2, the V gene TRBV7-2, with D possibly being TRBD1 (5 bases). This CDR3 is 15 amino acids long. Trimming removed 5 bases at V and 2 bases at J, with 15 bases between. Germline V gives CDR1 SGHTA, CDR2 FQGNSA. CDR3 bases: TGTGCCAGCAGCCTCTGGACAACCCTCAACTATGGCTACACCTTC. Encoded protein: CASSLWTTLNYGYTF.

This chain uses TRBV5-8 with TRBJ2-1; perhaps TRBD2 as D (5 bases). Germline V CDR1 and CDR2: SGHTS, YDEGEE. This CDR3 contains 13 residues. The V gene lost 4 bases and the J gene lost 12 bases, with 17 bases spanning the gap. The DNA of the CDR3 is TGTGCCAGCAGCCGCGACGGGAACGGACGGCAGTTCTTC. Protein product: CASSRDGNGRQFF.

The genes are TRBV9 and TRBJ2-7, with D possibly TRBD1 on 6 matching bases. This CDR3 is built from 14 residues. V lost 0 bases to trimming and J lost 4 bases, with 11 bases between them. Germline CDR1 and CDR2: SGDLS and YYNGEE. The CDR3 nucleotides are TGTGCCAGCAGCGTAGCTTGGGGGCAGTACGAGCAGTACTTC. Translation gives CASSVAWGQYEQYF.

The J gene is TRBJ2-1, the V gene TRBV11-1; 12 bases are shared with TRBD1. V shed 5 bases, J shed 10 bases, and the junction held 3 bases outside the gene matches. CDR1 and CDR2 (germline): SGHAT, FQDESV (reference sequence). This CDR3 spans 13 amino acids. The CDR3 region has the DNA TGTGCCAGCAGCCGGGACAGGGGGCGCGAGCAGTTCTTC. This sequence encodes CASSRDRGREQFF.

V usage is TRBV7-9 and J usage is TRBJ1-1; D perhaps matches TRBD1 (5 bases). Trimming stripped 1 base from V and 1 base from J, with 10 bases between. Per the germline V gene, CDR1 is SEHNR and CDR2 is FQNEAQ (reference sequence). The CDR3 consists of 15 residues. The CDR3 sequence: CASSLVGGENTEAFF. DNA of the CDR3: TGTGCCAGCAGCTTAGTCGGGGGGGAGAACACTGAAGCTTTCTTT. Full variable domain (rest looked up from reference TRBV7-9 and TRBJ1-1): DTGVSQNPRHKITKRGQNVTFRCDPISEHNRLYWYRQTLGQGPEFLTYFQNEAQLEKSRLLSDRFSAERPKGSFSTLEIQRTEQGDSAMYLCASSLVGGENTEAFFGQGTRLTVV.

V is TRBV6-5 and J is TRBJ2-2; 7 bases are shared with TRBD2. The CDR3 has 15 amino acids. Germline assignment: CDR1 MNHEY and CDR2 SVGAGI. Trimming removed 4 bases from V and 2 bases from J; junction bases left unmatched: 4. This CDR3 is CASSSSGLNTGELFF. The CDR3 DNA follows: TGTGCCAGCAGTTCTAGCGGCCTAAACACCGGGGAGCTGTTTTTT.

This clone was seen just once. The chain is built from TRBV29-1 and TRBJ1-2; D is unresolved. The CDR3 loop spans 13 amino acids. Trimming removed 1 base from V and 7 bases from J, with 13 bases in between. Germline V gives CDR1 SQVTM, CDR2 ANQGSEA. CDR3 sequence (DNA): TGCAGCGTTGAAGCCCCAACTGGTGGTGGCTACACCTTC. The encoded protein is CSVEAPTGGGYTF.

The genes are TRBV2 and TRBJ2-7; D uncertain. Trimming cost V 6 bases and J 3 bases, with 12 bases left between them. CDR1 and CDR2 (germline): SNHLY, FYNNEI. The CDR3 runs 13 residues. In DNA, the CDR3 is TGTGCCAGCAGAATAGGCACGAACTACGAGCAGTACTTC. Translating it yields CASRIGTNYEQYF.